This is a list of T cell receptor beta chains from one sample in a study of tumor-infiltrating T cells and Merkel cell polyomavirus. Profiling relied on immunoSEQ multiplex PCR, and the TCRdb table lists in-frame clones only, not all of them. This table has 20,000 to 30,000 clones, 70% to 90% appearing once. Sequencing was carried out using lymph node tissue. Receptors originate from a man aged 45-65 years with Merkel cell carcinoma. CDR3s include the opening cysteine and the closing phenylalanine or tryptophan. Each record gives: D gene, V gene, J gene, clone size, CDR3 DNA, CDR3 protein. A D gene is named only where the DNA matches it firmly. Not every row has a clone size; where given, it reads once, few, many or a size class.

d_gene: .
v_gene: TRBV7-2
j_gene: TRBJ2-1
abundance: .
CDR3nt: TGTGCCAGCAGCTTAGCCTGGACAAGAAACAATGAGCAGTTCTTC
CDR3aa: CASSLAWTRNNEQFF

d_gene: TRBD1
v_gene: TRBV28
j_gene: TRBJ2-6
abundance: once
CDR3nt: TGTGCCAGCAGTCAATACCGGGACAGCCCTTCTGGGGCCAACGTCCTGACTTTC
CDR3aa: CASSQYRDSPSGANVLTF

d_gene: TRBD1
v_gene: TRBV6-6
j_gene: TRBJ2-1
abundance: .
CDR3nt: TGTGCCAGCAGGACAGGGGGCCACAATGAGCAGTTCTTC
CDR3aa: CASRTGGHNEQFF

d_gene: .
v_gene: TRBV28
j_gene: TRBJ2-2
abundance: .
CDR3nt: TGTGCCAGCAGTTTTACCAGGGTGAGGAACACCGGGGAGCTGTTTTTT
CDR3aa: CASSFTRVRNTGELFF

d_gene: .
v_gene: TRBV5-4
j_gene: TRBJ1-1
abundance: .
CDR3nt: TGTGCCAGCAGCTTGAATGTAGTCAGGGGCCCCGAGAACACTGAAGCTTTCTTT
CDR3aa: CASSLNVVRGPENTEAFF

d_gene: TRBD2
v_gene: TRBV5-1
j_gene: TRBJ2-3
abundance: .
CDR3nt: TGCGCCAGCAGCTTGCTGGGACTAGCGGGGGAGGCCGCAGATACGCAGTATTTT
CDR3aa: CASSLLGLAGEAADTQYF

d_gene: TRBD2
v_gene: TRBV9
j_gene: TRBJ2-4
abundance: .
CDR3nt: TGTGCCAGCAGCGTAGAGTTGGGGGGGAGAGGAGCCAAAAACATTCAGTACTTC
CDR3aa: CASSVELGGRGAKNIQYF

d_gene: .
v_gene: TRBV5-1
j_gene: TRBJ1-1
abundance: few
CDR3nt: TGCGCCAGCAGCCGAGCTGAAGCGGGGACTGAAGCTTTCTTT
CDR3aa: CASSRAEAGTEAFF

d_gene: TRBD2
v_gene: TRBV23-1
j_gene: TRBJ2-7
abundance: .
CDR3nt: TGCGCCAGCAGTCAAGGCCCTTTGGAATGGGCGGGAGGGCTCGACGAGCAGTACTTC
CDR3aa: CASSQGPLEWAGGLDEQYF

d_gene: .
v_gene: TRBV28
j_gene: TRBJ2-7
abundance: .
CDR3nt: TGTGCCAGCAGTTCCAAACTAGTATACGAGCAGTACTTC
CDR3aa: CASSSKLVYEQYF

d_gene: TRBD1
v_gene: TRBV25-1
j_gene: TRBJ1-4
abundance: once
CDR3nt: TGTGCCAGCAGTGAATATGAGGGGACAGGGGCCAGGGGCGAAAAACTGTTTTTT
CDR3aa: CASSEYEGTGARGEKLFF

d_gene: TRBD2
v_gene: TRBV7-2
j_gene: TRBJ2-7
abundance: .
CDR3nt: TGTGCCAGCAGCTTAGGCACTAGCGGGACCTACGAGCAGTACTTC
CDR3aa: CASSLGTSGTYEQYF

d_gene: .
v_gene: TRBV2
j_gene: TRBJ2-1
abundance: .
CDR3nt: TGTGCCAGCAGGGACACAGACCACAATGAGCAGTTCTTC
CDR3aa: CASRDTDHNEQFF

d_gene: .
v_gene: TRBV2
j_gene: TRBJ2-5
abundance: .
CDR3nt: TGTGCCAGCGCGTCTAGCGTTCAAGAGACCCAGTACTTC
CDR3aa: CASASSVQETQYF

d_gene: TRBD2
v_gene: TRBV5-1
j_gene: TRBJ2-3
abundance: .
CDR3nt: TGCGCCAGCAGCTTTACCGGACTAGCGGGGGGGCAGGCAGATACGCAGTATTTT
CDR3aa: CASSFTGLAGGQADTQYF

d_gene: .
v_gene: TRBV6-5
j_gene: TRBJ1-1
abundance: .
CDR3nt: TGTGCCAGCAGTTACTCGAATGGGCAGGGCGACACTGAAGCTTTCTTT
CDR3aa: CASSYSNGQGDTEAFF

d_gene: .
v_gene: TRBV19
j_gene: TRBJ1-1
abundance: .
CDR3nt: TGTGCCAGTAGTATACTCGGGGGATATACTGAAGCTTTCTTT
CDR3aa: CASSILGGYTEAFF

d_gene: .
v_gene: TRBV2
j_gene: TRBJ2-7
abundance: .
CDR3nt: TGTGCCAGCGCCCTACCCCCATCCTACGAGCAGTACTTC
CDR3aa: CASALPPSYEQYF

d_gene: .
v_gene: TRBV5-1
j_gene: TRBJ1-3
abundance: .
CDR3nt: TGCGCCAGCAGCTTGGGAGTCCTCTCTGGAAACACCATATATTTT
CDR3aa: CASSLGVLSGNTIYF

d_gene: TRBD1
v_gene: TRBV6-4
j_gene: TRBJ1-1
abundance: .
CDR3nt: TGTGCCAGCAGGCAGGGGGCTGGGAACACTGAAGCTTTCTTT
CDR3aa: CASRQGAGNTEAFF

d_gene: TRBD2
v_gene: TRBV18
j_gene: TRBJ2-3
abundance: .
CDR3nt: TGTGCCAGCCGGACTAGCGGGAGGAGCACAGATACGCAGTATTTT
CDR3aa: CASRTSGRSTDTQYF

d_gene: .
v_gene: TRBV6-1
j_gene: TRBJ2-7
abundance: .
CDR3nt: TGTGCCAGCACCCAGGGGAACGAGCAGTACTTC
CDR3aa: CASTQGNEQYF

d_gene: .
v_gene: TRBV9
j_gene: TRBJ1-6
abundance: .
CDR3nt: TGTGCCAGCAGCGTAGGACTCGGCTCGGATTCACCCCTCCACTTT
CDR3aa: CASSVGLGSDSPLHF

d_gene: .
v_gene: TRBV18
j_gene: TRBJ1-3
abundance: .
CDR3nt: TGTGCCAGCTCACCAGGAGACAGCCGAAACACCATATATTTT
CDR3aa: CASSPGDSRNTIYF

d_gene: .
v_gene: TRBV27
j_gene: TRBJ1-3
abundance: .
CDR3nt: TGTGCCAGCAGTTTCCGGGGGACTGGAAACACCATATATTTT
CDR3aa: CASSFRGTGNTIYF

d_gene: TRBD1
v_gene: TRBV19
j_gene: TRBJ1-1
abundance: once
CDR3nt: TGTGCCAGTAACCCGACAGGGGGCGAGAACATGAACACTGAAGCTTTCTTT
CDR3aa: CASNPTGGENMNTEAFF

d_gene: .
v_gene: TRBV5-4
j_gene: TRBJ1-1
abundance: .
CDR3nt: TGTGCCAGCAGTCCCCCCAGGGGAAGTATAATGAACACTGAAGCTTTCTTT
CDR3aa: CASSPPRGSIMNTEAFF

d_gene: TRBD1
v_gene: TRBV9
j_gene: TRBJ2-1
abundance: .
CDR3nt: TGTGCCAGCAGCGCCTTATCCAGGGGGCAGTACAATGAGCAGTTCTTC
CDR3aa: CASSALSRGQYNEQFF

d_gene: TRBD1
v_gene: TRBV27
j_gene: TRBJ2-1
abundance: .
CDR3nt: TGTGCCAGCAGTATTCCCGGGACAGGGAGCTACAATGAGCAGTTCTTC
CDR3aa: CASSIPGTGSYNEQFF

d_gene: .
v_gene: TRBV6-5
j_gene: TRBJ1-2
abundance: .
CDR3nt: TGTGCCAGCAGTTCGGCAGGGTTAAATGGCTACACCTTC
CDR3aa: CASSSAGLNGYTF

d_gene: .
v_gene: TRBV6-4
j_gene: TRBJ2-3
abundance: .
CDR3nt: TGTGCCAGCAGTGAGACCGGAGCTAGCACAGATACGCAGTATTTT
CDR3aa: CASSETGASTDTQYF

d_gene: .
v_gene: TRBV7-6
j_gene: TRBJ2-1
abundance: .
CDR3nt: TGTGCCAGCAGCTTAGGCGGAGGGCCCTCCACGTTGAGTGAACAGTTCTTC
CDR3aa: CASSLGGGPSTLSEQFF

d_gene: .
v_gene: TRBV4-3
j_gene: TRBJ1-3
abundance: .
CDR3nt: TGCGCCAGCAGCCAGGCAGGGATGGGTGGAAACACCATATATTTT
CDR3aa: CASSQAGMGGNTIYF

d_gene: TRBD1
v_gene: TRBV14
j_gene: TRBJ2-3
abundance: .
CDR3nt: TGTGCCAGCAGCCAAGACAGGGGGTATGGCACAGATACGCAGTATTTT
CDR3aa: CASSQDRGYGTDTQYF

d_gene: TRBD1
v_gene: TRBV5-1
j_gene: TRBJ1-3
abundance: .
CDR3nt: TGCGCCAGCAGCCCGGGGACAGCCTCTGGAAACACCATATATTTT
CDR3aa: CASSPGTASGNTIYF

d_gene: TRBD2
v_gene: TRBV9
j_gene: TRBJ2-1
abundance: .
CDR3nt: TGTGCCAGCAGCGTAGACCAGCGGGAGGGCGGTGAGCAGTTCTTC
CDR3aa: CASSVDQREGGEQFF

d_gene: .
v_gene: TRBV9
j_gene: TRBJ1-3
abundance: .
CDR3nt: TGTGCCAGCAGCTCCAGGGCGATCGGAAACACCATATATTTT
CDR3aa: CASSSRAIGNTIYF

d_gene: .
v_gene: TRBV6-6
j_gene: TRBJ1-1
abundance: .
CDR3nt: TGTGCCAGCAGTTACGACAGGTCGAACACTGAAGCTTTCTTT
CDR3aa: CASSYDRSNTEAFF

d_gene: TRBD1
v_gene: TRBV5-4
j_gene: TRBJ2-7
abundance: .
CDR3nt: TGTGCCAGCAGCCCAGGGACAGAGTCCCTCCGCAACTTC
CDR3aa: CASSPGTESLRNF

d_gene: TRBD1
v_gene: TRBV30
j_gene: TRBJ1-2
abundance: .
CDR3nt: TGTGCCGTAATACGGGACAGGGGGCTAAGCAACTATGGCTACACCTTC
CDR3aa: CAVIRDRGLSNYGYTF

d_gene: TRBD1
v_gene: TRBV19
j_gene: TRBJ2-4
abundance: .
CDR3nt: TGTGCCAGTATCTCAAAGACAGGGGTAGGAAACATTCAGTACTTC
CDR3aa: CASISKTGVGNIQYF

d_gene: .
v_gene: TRBV27
j_gene: TRBJ2-1
abundance: .
CDR3nt: TGTGCCAGCAGCGAGATCGACTCCAATGAGCAGTTCTTC
CDR3aa: CASSEIDSNEQFF

d_gene: .
v_gene: TRBV4-2
j_gene: TRBJ1-1
abundance: .
CDR3nt: TGTGCCAGCAGCCAAGTCGGACAAGGGAACACTGAAGCTTTCTTT
CDR3aa: CASSQVGQGNTEAFF

d_gene: .
v_gene: TRBV10-2
j_gene: TRBJ1-1
abundance: .
CDR3nt: TGCGCCAGCAGTGAGCGGGGCACTGAAGCTTTCTTT
CDR3aa: CASSERGTEAFF

d_gene: TRBD2
v_gene: TRBV28
j_gene: TRBJ2-1
abundance: .
CDR3nt: TGTGCCAGCAGCGACCCTAGCGGGAGTGGTTCCTACAATGAGCAGTTCTTC
CDR3aa: CASSDPSGSGSYNEQFF

d_gene: TRBD1
v_gene: TRBV27
j_gene: TRBJ1-5
abundance: few
CDR3nt: TGTGCCAGCAGTCCAGGACCGGGACAGGGGGATCAGCCCCAGCATTTT
CDR3aa: CASSPGPGQGDQPQHF

d_gene: .
v_gene: TRBV7-9
j_gene: TRBJ2-5
abundance: .
CDR3nt: TGTGCCAGCAGCCCCAGGGGCGAACAAGAGACCCAGTACTTC
CDR3aa: CASSPRGEQETQYF

d_gene: TRBD1
v_gene: TRBV27
j_gene: TRBJ2-2
abundance: .
CDR3nt: TGTGCCAGCAGTTTAAGGGGGCCGTACACCGGGGAGCTGTTTTTT
CDR3aa: CASSLRGPYTGELFF

d_gene: TRBD2
v_gene: TRBV4-2
j_gene: TRBJ2-3
abundance: .
CDR3nt: TGTGCCAGCAGCCACCTTCAGCGGGGGGGCGCAGATACGCAGTATTTT
CDR3aa: CASSHLQRGGADTQYF

d_gene: TRBD1
v_gene: TRBV19
j_gene: TRBJ1-5
abundance: .
CDR3nt: TGTGCCAGTGATCTAACCCCCGGGACAGGGAGCAATCAGCCCCAGCATTTT
CDR3aa: CASDLTPGTGSNQPQHF

d_gene: .
v_gene: TRBV15
j_gene: TRBJ2-3
abundance: .
CDR3nt: TGTGCCACCAGCAGAGATCGGGGGGCAGGAGATACGCAGTATTTT
CDR3aa: CATSRDRGAGDTQYF

d_gene: .
v_gene: TRBV7-9
j_gene: TRBJ2-3
abundance: .
CDR3nt: TGTGCCAGCAGCTTAGGACAGAGCACAGATACGCAGTATTTT
CDR3aa: CASSLGQSTDTQYF

d_gene: .
v_gene: TRBV6-1
j_gene: TRBJ2-5
abundance: .
CDR3nt: TGTGCCAGCAGTCCTCACGGGGGAGGAGCAGAGACCCAGTACTTC
CDR3aa: CASSPHGGGAETQYF